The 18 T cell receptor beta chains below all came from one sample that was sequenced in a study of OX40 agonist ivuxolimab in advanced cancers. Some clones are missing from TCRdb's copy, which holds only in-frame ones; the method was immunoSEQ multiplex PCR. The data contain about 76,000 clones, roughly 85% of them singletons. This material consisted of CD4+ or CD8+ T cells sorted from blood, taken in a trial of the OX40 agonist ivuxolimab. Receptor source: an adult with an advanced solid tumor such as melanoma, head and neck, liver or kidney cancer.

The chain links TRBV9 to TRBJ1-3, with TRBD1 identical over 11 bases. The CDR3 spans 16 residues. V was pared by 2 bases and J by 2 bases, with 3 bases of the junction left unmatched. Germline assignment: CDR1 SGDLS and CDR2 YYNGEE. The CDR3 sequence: CASSVRTGGAGNTIYF. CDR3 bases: TGTGCCAGCAGCGTGAGGACAGGGGGCGCTGGAAACACCATATATTTT.

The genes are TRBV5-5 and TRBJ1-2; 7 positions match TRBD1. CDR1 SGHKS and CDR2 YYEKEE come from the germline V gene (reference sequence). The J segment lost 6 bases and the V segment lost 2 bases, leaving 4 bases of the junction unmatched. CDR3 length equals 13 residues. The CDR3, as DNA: TGTGCCAGCAGCTTCGGAGGGGGCGATGGCTACACCTTC. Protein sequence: CASSFGGGDGYTF.

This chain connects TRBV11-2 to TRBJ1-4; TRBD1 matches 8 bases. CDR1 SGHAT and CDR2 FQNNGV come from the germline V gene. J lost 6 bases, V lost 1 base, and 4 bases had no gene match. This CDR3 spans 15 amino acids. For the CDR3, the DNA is TGTGCCAGCAGCTTAGGGCAGGGGGCATATGAAAAACTGTTTTTT. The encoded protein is CASSLGQGAYEKLFF. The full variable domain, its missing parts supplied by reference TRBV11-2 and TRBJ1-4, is EAGVAQSPRYKIIEKRQSVAFWCNPISGHATLYWYQQILGQGPKLLIQFQNNGVVDDSQLPKDRFSAERLKGVDSTLKIQPAKLEDSAVYLCASSLGQGAYEKLFFGSGTQLSVL.

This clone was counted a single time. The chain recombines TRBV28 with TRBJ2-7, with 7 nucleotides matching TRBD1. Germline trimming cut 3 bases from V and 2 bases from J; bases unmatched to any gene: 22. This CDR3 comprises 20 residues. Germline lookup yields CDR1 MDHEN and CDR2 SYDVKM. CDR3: CASSFLNLGQQKKPTYEQYF. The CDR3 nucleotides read TGTGCCAGCAGTTTTTTGAACTTGGGACAGCAGAAAAAACCGACCTACGAGCAGTACTTC.

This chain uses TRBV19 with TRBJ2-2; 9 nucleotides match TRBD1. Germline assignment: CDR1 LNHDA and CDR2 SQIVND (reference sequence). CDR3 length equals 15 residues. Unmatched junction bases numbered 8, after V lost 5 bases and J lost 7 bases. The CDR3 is CASSYRGPRGGELFF. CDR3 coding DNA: TGTGCCAGTAGTTACAGGGGGCCTAGGGGCGGGGAGCTGTTTTTT.

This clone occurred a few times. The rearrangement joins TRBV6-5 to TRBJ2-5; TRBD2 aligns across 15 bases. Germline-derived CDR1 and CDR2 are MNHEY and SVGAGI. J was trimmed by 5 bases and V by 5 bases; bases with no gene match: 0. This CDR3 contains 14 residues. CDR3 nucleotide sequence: TGTGCCAGCAGTGGGACTAGCGGGGGGGAGACCCAGTACTTC. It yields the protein CASSGTSGGETQYF.

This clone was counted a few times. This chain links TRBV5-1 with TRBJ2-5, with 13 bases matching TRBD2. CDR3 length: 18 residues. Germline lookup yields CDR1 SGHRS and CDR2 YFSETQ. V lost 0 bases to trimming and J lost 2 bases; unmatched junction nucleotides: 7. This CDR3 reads CASSLASLAGGQQETQYF. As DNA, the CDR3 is TGCGCCAGCAGCTTGGCCTCACTAGCGGGAGGGCAGCAAGAGACCCAGTACTTC. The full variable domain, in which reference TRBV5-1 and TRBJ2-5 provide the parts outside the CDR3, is KAGVTQTPRYLIKTRGQQVTLSCSPISGHRSVSWYQQTPGQGLQFLFEYFSETQRNKGNFPGRFSGRQFSNSRSEMNVSTLELGDSALYLCASSLASLAGGQQETQYFGPGTRLLVL.

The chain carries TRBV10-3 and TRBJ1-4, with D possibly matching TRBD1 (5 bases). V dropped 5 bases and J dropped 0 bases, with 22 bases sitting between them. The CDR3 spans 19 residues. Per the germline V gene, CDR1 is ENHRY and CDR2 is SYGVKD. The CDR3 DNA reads TGTGCCATCAGTAAGGCGTGGGGAGGGGACGGAGCAACTAATGAAAAACTGTTTTTT. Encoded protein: CAISKAWGGDGATNEKLFF.

The CDR3 coding sequence is TGCGCCAGCAGCGCCGGCACTAGCCAGGCGACCCAGTACTTC. It codes for CASSAGTSQATQYF. The genes are TRBV5-1 and TRBJ2-5; possible D gene TRBD2, 6 bases. The V end was cut by 4 bases, the J end by 7 bases, with 17 bases between. CDR3 length equals 14 residues. Germline V gives CDR1 SGHRS, CDR2 YFSETQ.

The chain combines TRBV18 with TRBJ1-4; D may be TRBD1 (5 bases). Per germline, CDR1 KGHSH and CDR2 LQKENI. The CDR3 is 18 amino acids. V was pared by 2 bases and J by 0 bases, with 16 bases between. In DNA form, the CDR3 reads TGTGCCAGCTCACCAATCAACGTCGGGGGATCAACTAATGAAAAACTGTTTTTT. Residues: CASSPINVGGSTNEKLFF. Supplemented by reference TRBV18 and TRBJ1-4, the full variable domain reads NAGVMQNPRHLVRRRGQEARLRCSPMKGHSHVYWYRQLPEEGLKFMVYLQKENIIDESGMPKERFSAEFPKEGPSILRIQQVVRGDSAAYFCASSPINVGGSTNEKLFFGSGTQLSVL.

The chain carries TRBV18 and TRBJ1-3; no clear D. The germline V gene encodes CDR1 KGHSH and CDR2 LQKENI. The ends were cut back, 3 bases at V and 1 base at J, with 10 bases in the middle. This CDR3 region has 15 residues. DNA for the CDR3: TGTGCCAGCTCACCGGCTGCCGGTTCTGGAAACACCATATATTTT. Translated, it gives CASSPAAGSGNTIYF.

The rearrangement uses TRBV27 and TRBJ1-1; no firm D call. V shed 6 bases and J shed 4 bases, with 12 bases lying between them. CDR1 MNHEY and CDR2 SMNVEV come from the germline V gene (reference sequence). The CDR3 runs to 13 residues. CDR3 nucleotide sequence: TGTGCCAGCAGGAGTCCGGTTGGCACTGAAGCTTTCTTT. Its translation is CASRSPVGTEAFF.

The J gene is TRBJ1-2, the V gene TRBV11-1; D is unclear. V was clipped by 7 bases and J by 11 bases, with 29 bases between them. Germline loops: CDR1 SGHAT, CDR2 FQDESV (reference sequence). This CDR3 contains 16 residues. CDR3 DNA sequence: TGTGCCAGCACCCCCGGCCGAGACGCGGAAGGTTACGGGTACACCTTC. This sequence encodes CASTPGRDAEGYGYTF.

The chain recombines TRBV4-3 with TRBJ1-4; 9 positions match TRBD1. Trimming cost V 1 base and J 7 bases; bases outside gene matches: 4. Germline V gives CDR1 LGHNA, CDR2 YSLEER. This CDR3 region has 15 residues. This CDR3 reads CASSQADRGSEKLFF. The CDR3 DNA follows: TGCGCCAGCAGCCAAGCAGACAGGGGGAGTGAAAAACTGTTTTTT.

The CDR3 is CASSLDSGQAYTF. DNA of the CDR3: TGTGCCAGCAGCTTAGACAGTGGGCAGGCCTACACCTTC. V is TRBV7-9 and J is TRBJ1-2; no clear D. This CDR3 region has 13 residues. The germline V gene has CDR1 SEHNR and CDR2 FQNEAQ (reference sequence). The ends were cut back, 1 base at V and 10 bases at J, with 13 bases in the middle.

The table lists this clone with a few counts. CDR3 coding DNA: TGTGCCAGCAGCTTAGGACAGACATTGAACACCGGGGAGCTGTTTTTT. This translates into CASSLGQTLNTGELFF. The genes are TRBV11-3 and TRBJ2-2; tentatively, D is TRBD1 (5 bases). The CDR3 contains 16 residues. V was pared by 1 base and J by 1 base, with 10 bases between. The V gene's germline CDR1 is SGHNT and CDR2 YENEEA.

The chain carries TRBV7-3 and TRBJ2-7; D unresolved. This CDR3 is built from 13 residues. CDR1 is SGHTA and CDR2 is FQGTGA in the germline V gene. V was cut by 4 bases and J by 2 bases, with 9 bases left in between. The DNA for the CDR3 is TGTGCCAGCAGCTCCGCTCCTGCCTACGAGCAGTACTTC. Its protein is CASSSAPAYEQYF. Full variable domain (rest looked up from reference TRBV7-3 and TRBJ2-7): GAGVSQTPSNKVTEKGKYVELRCDPISGHTALYWYRQSLGQGPEFLIYFQGTGAADDSGLPNDRFFAVRPEGSVSTLKIQRTERGDSAVYLCASSSAPAYEQYFGPGTRLTVT.

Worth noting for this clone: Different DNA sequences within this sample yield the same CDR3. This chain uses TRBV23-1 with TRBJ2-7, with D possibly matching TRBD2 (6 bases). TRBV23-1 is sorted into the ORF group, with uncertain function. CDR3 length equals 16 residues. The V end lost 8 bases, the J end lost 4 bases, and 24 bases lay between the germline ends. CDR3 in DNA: TGCGCCAGCGGCGGGAACGGTGTCAGACACTATTACGAGCAGTACTTC. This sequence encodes CASGGNGVRHYYEQYF.